This T cell receptor (beta chain) was found in a study of response to subunit inactivated influenza vaccine. Whole-study results and caveats: The authors offered the suggestion that each seasonal influenza vaccination recruits few new T cells.

The CDR3 runs 18 residues. Per germline, CDR1 LGHNA and CDR2 YSLEER. With 0 bases removed from V and 6 bases from J, the gap between germline ends came to 20 bases. On this clonotype: Its antigen is unknown.

TCRdb independently ran MiXCR on the RT-PCR reads; one entry per CDR3 protein. The table lists 650,000 to 800,000 distinct CDR3 sequences, about 18% of them singletons. The TCR was taken from a man aged 50 to 60 who received an inactivated influenza vaccine. The material was PBMCs from blood, obtained around 5 days after vaccination. The chain joins TRBV4-3 to TRBJ1-4; D not resolved. The CDR3 loop reads CASSQDLPRFVLDEKLFF. The CDR3 DNA is TGCGCCAGCAGCCAAGATCTCCCTCGGTTCGTCCTGGATGAAAAACTGTTTTTT.